This T cell receptor (beta chain) is drawn from a study of regulatory T cells in long-lasting Graves disease. This clonotype was recorded at least ten times. Time point described: newly diagnosed GD, antithyroid drugs for less than 3 months. The TCR library was made from RNA extracted from PBMCs. Into tubes containing EDTA, about 9.6 milliliters of peripheral blood were drawn. Combining iRepertoire HTBI primers with Arm-PCR of CDR3 regions, the authors built TCR beta libraries. TCRdb itself ran the multiplex PCR reads through MiXCR, one entry per CDR3 protein. The repertoire has 350,000 to 550,000 distinct CDR3 sequences, under 15% of them found once; the top ten carry roughly a sixth. This same sample was also part of a study on T cells in Graves' hyperthyroidism and ophthalmopathy. According to that study: Ophthalmopathy cases were set apart from stable hyperthyroidism by a 13 V-J model.

Sequencing used peripheral blood mononuclear cells (PBMCs), obtained at new diagnosis, from a patient treated with antithyroid drugs. The source of this sequence is a woman in her 30s with Graves disease.

CDR3 in DNA: TGTGCCAGCAGCGTTAGCGGGAGTAATACGCAGTATTTT. Translating it yields CASSVSGSNTQYF. The gene calls are TRBV2 and TRBJ2-3, with TRBD2 matching 9 bases. The V segment lost 6 bases and the J segment 7 bases; nucleotides outside the gene matches: 5. This CDR3 contains 13 residues. Germline-derived CDR1 and CDR2 are SNHLY and FYNNEI.